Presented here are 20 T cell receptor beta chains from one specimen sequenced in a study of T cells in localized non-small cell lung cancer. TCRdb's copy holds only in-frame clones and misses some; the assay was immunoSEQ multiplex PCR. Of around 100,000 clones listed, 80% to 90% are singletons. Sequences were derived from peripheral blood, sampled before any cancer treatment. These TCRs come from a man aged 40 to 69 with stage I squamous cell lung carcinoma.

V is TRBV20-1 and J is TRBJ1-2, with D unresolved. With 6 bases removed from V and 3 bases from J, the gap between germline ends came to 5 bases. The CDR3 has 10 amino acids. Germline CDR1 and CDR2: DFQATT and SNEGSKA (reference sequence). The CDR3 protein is CSAGDYGYTF. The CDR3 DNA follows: TGCAGTGCGGGAGACTATGGCTACACCTTC.

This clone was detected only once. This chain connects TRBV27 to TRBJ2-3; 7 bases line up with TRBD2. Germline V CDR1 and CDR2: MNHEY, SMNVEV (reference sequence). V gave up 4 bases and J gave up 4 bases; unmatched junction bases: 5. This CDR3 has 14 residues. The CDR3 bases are TGTGCCAGCAGTTCAAGCGGGGTCCCAGATACGCAGTATTTT. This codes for CASSSSGVPDTQYF.

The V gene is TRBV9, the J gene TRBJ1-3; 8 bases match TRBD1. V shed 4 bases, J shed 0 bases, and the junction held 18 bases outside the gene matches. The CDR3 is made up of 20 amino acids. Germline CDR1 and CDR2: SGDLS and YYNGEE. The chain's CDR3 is CASSSRSRTGTSRSGNTIYF. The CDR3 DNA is TGTGCCAGCAGCTCACGTTCACGGACAGGGACTTCTCGCTCTGGAAACACCATATATTTT. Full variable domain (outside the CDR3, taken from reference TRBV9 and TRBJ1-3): DSGVTQTPKHLITATGQRVTLRCSPRSGDLSVYWYQQSLDQGLQFLIQYYNGEERAKGNILERFSAQQFPDLHSELNLSSLELGDSALYFCASSSRSRTGTSRSGNTIYFGEGSWLTVV.

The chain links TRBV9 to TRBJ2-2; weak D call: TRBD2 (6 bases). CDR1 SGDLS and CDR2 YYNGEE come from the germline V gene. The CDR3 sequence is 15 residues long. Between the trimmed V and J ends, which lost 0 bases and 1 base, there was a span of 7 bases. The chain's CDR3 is CASSVEGLNTGELFF. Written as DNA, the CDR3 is TGTGCCAGCAGCGTAGAGGGACTGAACACCGGGGAGCTGTTTTTT.

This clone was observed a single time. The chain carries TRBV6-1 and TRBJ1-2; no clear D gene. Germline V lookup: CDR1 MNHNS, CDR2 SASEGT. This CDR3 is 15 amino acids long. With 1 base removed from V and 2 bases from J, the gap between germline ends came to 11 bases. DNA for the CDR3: TGTGCCAGCAGTGAAGGGGCAGACGGAAACTATGGCTACACCTTC. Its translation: CASSEGADGNYGYTF.

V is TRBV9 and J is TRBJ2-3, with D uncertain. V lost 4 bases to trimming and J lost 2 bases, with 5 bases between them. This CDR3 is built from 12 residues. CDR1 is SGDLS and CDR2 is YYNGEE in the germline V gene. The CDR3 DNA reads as TGTGCCAGCAGCCCGGTCACAGATACGCAGTATTTT. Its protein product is CASSPVTDTQYF.

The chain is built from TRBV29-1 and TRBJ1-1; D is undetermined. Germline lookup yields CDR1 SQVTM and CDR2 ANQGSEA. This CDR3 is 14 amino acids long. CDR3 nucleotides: TGCAGTGCAGCTCCTAGGGCGGTGAACACTGAAGCTTTCTTT. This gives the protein CSAAPRAVNTEAFF.

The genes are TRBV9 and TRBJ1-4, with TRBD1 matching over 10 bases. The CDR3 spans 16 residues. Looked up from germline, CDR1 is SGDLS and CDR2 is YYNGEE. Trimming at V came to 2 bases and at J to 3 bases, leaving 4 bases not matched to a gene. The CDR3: CASSVGQGVPNEKLFF. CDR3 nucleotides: TGTGCCAGCAGCGTTGGACAGGGGGTACCTAATGAAAAACTGTTTTTT.

CDR3 bases: TGTGCCAGCAGCCAAGATGGGGCAGGGAACACCGGGGAGCTGTTTTTT. It specifies CASSQDGAGNTGELFF. The gene calls are TRBV4-2 and TRBJ2-2; D is perhaps TRBD1 (5 bases). The CDR3 is made up of 16 amino acids. Germline V gene data show CDR1 as LGHNA and CDR2 as YNFKEQ. Trimming cost V 0 bases and J 1 base, with 9 bases left between them.

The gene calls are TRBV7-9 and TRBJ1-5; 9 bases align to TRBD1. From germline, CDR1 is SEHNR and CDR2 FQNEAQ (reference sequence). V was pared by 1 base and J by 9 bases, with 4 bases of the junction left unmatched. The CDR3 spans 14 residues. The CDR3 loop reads CASSLGGQGAPQHF. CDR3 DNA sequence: TGTGCCAGCAGCTTAGGGGGACAGGGCGCGCCCCAGCATTTT.

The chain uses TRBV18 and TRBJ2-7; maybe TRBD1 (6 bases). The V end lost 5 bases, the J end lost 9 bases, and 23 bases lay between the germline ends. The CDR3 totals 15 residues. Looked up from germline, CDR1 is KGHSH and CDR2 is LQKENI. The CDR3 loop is CASSRRGEQGKWQYF. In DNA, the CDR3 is TGTGCCAGCTCAAGGCGTGGAGAACAGGGCAAATGGCAGTACTTC.

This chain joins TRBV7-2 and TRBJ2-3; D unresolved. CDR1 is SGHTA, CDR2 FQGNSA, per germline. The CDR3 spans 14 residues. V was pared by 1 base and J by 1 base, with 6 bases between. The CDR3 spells CASSLGARTDTQYF. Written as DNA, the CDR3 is TGTGCCAGCAGCTTAGGAGCCCGCACAGATACGCAGTATTTT.

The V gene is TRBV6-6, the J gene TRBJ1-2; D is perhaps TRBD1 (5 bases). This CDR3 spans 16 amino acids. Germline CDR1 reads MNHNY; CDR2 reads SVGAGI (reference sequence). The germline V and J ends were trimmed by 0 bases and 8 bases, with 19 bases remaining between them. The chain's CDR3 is CASSYSGTFKGTGYTF. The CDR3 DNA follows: TGTGCCAGCAGTTACTCAGGGACTTTCAAGGGTACGGGCTACACCTTC.

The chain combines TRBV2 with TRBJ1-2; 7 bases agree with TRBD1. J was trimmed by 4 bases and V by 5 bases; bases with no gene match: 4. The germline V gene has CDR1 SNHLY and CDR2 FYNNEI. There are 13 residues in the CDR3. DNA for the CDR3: TGTGCCAGCAGTAGGGGGCTGGGCTATGGCTACACCTTC. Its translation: CASSRGLGYGYTF.

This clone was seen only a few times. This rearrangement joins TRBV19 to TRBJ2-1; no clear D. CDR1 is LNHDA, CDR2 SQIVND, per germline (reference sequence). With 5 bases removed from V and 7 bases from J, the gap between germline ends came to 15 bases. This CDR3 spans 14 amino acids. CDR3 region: CASSYSGLRNEQFF. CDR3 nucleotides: TGTGCCAGTAGTTATAGTGGTTTGCGTAATGAGCAGTTCTTC.

CDR3 sequence reads: CASSLSSGTGGRSNYGYTF. The CDR3, as DNA: TGTGCCAGCAGTTTATCGTCAGGGACAGGGGGCCGCTCTAACTATGGCTACACCTTC. The chain carries TRBV27 and TRBJ1-2, with 12 bases aligning to TRBD1. The CDR3 extends over 19 amino acids. The V gene end was trimmed by 0 bases and the J gene end by 0 bases; junction bases not matched to a gene: 8. Germline V lookup: CDR1 MNHEY, CDR2 SMNVEV (reference sequence).

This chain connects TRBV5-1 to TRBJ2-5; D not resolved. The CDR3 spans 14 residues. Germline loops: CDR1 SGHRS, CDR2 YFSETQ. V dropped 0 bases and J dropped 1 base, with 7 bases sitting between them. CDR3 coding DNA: TGCGCCAGCAGCTTGGCCGGCGTCCAAGAGACCCAGTACTTC. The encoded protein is CASSLAGVQETQYF.

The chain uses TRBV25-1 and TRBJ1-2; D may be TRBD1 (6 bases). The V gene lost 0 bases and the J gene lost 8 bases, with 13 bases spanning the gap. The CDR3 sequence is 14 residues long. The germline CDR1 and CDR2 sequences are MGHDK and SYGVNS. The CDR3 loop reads CASSEYSGAQGYTF. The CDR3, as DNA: TGTGCCAGCAGTGAATATTCGGGGGCTCAAGGCTACACCTTC.

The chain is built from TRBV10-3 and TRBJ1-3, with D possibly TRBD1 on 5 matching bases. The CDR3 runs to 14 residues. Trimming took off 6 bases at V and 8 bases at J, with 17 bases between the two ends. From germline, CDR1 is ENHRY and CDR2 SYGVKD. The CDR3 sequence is CAISPPGNRDTIYF. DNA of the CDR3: TGTGCCATCAGCCCTCCAGGGAACCGAGACACCATATATTTT.

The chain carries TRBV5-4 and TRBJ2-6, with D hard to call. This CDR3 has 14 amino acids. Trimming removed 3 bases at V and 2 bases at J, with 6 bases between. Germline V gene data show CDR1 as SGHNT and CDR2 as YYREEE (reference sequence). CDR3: CASSSGPGANVLTF. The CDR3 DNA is TGTGCCAGCAGCTCGGGCCCTGGGGCCAACGTCCTGACTTTC.